This T cell receptor beta chain was captured by sequencing in a study of beta chain features in type 1 diabetes. Study-level results: Shortening of TCRB CDR3s, moderate but significant, appeared in all four CD4+ subsets of Type 1 diabetes patients.

Cell sorting via CD45RO/CCR7/CD25/CD127/CD95/CD27 was performed to obtain CD4+ naive, central memory, regulatory and stem cell-like memory cells. Reverse transcription of all isolated RNA meant that expressed TCRB transcripts were sequenced. Generated by immunoSEQ multiplex PCR, the TCRdb table keeps only in-frame clones and is missing some. Of around 250,000 clones listed, roughly 20% are singletons. A word on this clone: The antigen is not known.

The sequenced material came from naive CD4+ T cells from blood. The TCR sequence derives from a woman in her thirties or forties with type 1 diabetes.

The CDR3 spells CASRLTALSSYEQYF. In DNA form, the CDR3 reads TGTGCCAGCAGACTGACAGCACTTTCCTCCTACGAGCAGTACTTC. The V gene is TRBV27, the J gene TRBJ2-7, with a weak D call TRBD1 (5 bases). V was clipped by 6 bases and J by 0 bases, with 15 bases between them. The CDR3 runs to 15 residues. CDR1 MNHEY and CDR2 SMNVEV come from the germline V gene (reference sequence).